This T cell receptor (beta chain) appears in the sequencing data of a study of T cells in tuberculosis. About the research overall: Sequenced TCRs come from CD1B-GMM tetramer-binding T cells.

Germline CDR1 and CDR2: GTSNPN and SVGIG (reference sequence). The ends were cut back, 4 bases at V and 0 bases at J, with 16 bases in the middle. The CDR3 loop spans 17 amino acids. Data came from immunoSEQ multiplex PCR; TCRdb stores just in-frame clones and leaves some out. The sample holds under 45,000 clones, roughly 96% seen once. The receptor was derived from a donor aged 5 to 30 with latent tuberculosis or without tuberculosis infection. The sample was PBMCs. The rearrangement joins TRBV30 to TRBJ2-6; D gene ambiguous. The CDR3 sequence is CAWTRERVYSGANVLTF. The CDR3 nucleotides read TGTGCCTGGACTCGAGAACGCGTTTACTCTGGGGCCAACGTCCTGACTTTC.